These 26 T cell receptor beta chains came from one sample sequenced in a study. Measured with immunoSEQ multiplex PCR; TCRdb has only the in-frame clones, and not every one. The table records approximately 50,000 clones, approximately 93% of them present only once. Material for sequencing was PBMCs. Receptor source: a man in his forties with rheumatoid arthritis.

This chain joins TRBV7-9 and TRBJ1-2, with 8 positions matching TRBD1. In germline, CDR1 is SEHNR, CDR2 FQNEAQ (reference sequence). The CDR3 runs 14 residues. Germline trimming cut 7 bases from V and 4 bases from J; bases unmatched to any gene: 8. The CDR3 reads CASTFTGGSYGYTF. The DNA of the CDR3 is TGTGCCAGCACCTTCACAGGGGGGTCCTATGGCTACACCTTC.

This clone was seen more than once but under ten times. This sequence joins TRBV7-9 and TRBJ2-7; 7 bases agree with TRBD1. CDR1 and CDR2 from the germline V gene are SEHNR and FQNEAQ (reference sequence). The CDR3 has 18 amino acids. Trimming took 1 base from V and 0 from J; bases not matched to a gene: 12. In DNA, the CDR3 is TGTGCCAGCAGCTTAGTGGGCAGGGGGTTATCAAGCTCCTACGAGCAGTACTTC. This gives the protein CASSLVGRGLSSSYEQYF.

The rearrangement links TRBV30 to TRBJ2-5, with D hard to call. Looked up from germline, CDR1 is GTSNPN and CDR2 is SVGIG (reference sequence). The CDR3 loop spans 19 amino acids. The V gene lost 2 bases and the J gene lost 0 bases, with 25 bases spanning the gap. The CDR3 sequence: CAWSTRPWVYPPYQETQYF. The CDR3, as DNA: TGTGCCTGGAGTACTCGCCCTTGGGTCTACCCACCGTACCAAGAGACCCAGTACTTC.

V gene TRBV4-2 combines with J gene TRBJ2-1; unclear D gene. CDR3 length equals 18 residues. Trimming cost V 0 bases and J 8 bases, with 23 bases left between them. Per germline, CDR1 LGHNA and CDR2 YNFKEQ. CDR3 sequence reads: CASSQDLGSGLGFHEQFF. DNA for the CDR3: TGTGCCAGCAGCCAAGACCTGGGGTCGGGTTTGGGGTTCCATGAGCAGTTCTTC.

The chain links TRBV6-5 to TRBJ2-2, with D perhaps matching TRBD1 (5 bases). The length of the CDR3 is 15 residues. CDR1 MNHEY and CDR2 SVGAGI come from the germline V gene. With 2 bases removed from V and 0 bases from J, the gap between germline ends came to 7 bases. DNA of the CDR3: TGTGCCAGCAGTTACGACAGAGCGAACACCGGGGAGCTGTTTTTT. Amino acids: CASSYDRANTGELFF.

The CDR3 loop reads CAISPGINTEAFF. CDR3 nucleotides: TGTGCCATCAGCCCCGGGATTAACACTGAAGCTTTCTTT. This rearrangement joins TRBV10-3 to TRBJ1-1; no clear D. The length of the CDR3 is 13 residues. CDR1 and CDR2 from the germline V gene are ENHRY and SYGVKD. V was cut by 6 bases and J by 2 bases, with 10 bases left in between.

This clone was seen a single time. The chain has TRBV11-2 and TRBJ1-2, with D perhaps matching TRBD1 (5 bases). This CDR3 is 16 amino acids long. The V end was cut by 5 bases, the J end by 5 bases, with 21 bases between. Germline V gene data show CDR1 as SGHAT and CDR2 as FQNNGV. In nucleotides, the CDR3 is TGTGCCAGCAGCCTCAGGGACCCAGCCGGCAGTTATGGCTACACCTTC. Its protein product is CASSLRDPAGSYGYTF.

The CDR3 loop reads CASSPQPDSIHNSPLHF. The DNA of the CDR3 is TGTGCCAGCAGCCCGCAACCGGACAGTATTCATAATTCACCCCTCCACTTT. The gene calls are TRBV3-1 (or the pseudogene TRBV3-2) and TRBJ1-6; weak D call: TRBD1 (6 bases). This CDR3 spans 17 amino acids. Germline V gene lookup returns CDR1 LGHDT and CDR2 YNNKEL (reference sequence). Trimming stripped 4 bases from V and 5 bases from J, with 18 bases between.

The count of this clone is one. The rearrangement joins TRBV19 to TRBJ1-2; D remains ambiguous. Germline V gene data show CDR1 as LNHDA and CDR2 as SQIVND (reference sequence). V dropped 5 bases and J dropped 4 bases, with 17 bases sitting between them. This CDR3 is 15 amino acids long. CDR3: CASSAGPRSVYGYTF. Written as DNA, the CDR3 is TGTGCCAGTAGTGCCGGGCCACGCTCCGTCTATGGCTACACCTTC.

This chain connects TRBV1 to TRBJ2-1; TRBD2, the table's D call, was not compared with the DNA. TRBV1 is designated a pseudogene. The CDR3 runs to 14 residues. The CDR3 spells CTSSQGTSIGEQFF. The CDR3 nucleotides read TGCACCAGCAGCCAAGGGACTAGTATAGGTGAGCAGTTCTTC.

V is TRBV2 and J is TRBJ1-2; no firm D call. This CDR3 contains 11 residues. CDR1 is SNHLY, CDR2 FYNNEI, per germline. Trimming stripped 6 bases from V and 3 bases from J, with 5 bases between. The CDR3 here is CASSEDYGYTF. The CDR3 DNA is TGTGCCAGCAGCGAGGACTATGGCTACACCTTC.

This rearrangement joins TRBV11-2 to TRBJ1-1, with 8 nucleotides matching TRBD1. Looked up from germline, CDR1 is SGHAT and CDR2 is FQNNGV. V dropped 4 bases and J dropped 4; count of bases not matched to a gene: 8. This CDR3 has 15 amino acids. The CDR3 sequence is CASSWYRGALTEAFF. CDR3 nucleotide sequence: TGTGCCAGCAGCTGGTACAGGGGGGCCCTCACTGAAGCTTTCTTT.

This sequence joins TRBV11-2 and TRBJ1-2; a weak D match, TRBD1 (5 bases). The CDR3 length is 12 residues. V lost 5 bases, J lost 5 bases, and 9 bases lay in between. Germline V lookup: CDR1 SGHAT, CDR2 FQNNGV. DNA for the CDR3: TGTGCCAGCAGCCCCGGGGGGTATGGCTACACCTTC. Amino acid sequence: CASSPGGYGYTF.

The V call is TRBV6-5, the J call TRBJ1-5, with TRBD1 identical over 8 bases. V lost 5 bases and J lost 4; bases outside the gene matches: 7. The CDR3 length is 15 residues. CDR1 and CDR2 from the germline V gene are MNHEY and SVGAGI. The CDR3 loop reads CASSRGQGQNQPQHF. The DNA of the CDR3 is TGTGCCAGCAGTCGAGGACAGGGCCAAAATCAGCCCCAGCATTTT.

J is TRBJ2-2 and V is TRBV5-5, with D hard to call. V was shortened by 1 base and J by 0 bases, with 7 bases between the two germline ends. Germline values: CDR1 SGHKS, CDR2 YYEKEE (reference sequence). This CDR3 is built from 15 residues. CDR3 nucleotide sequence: TGTGCCAGCAGCTTGAGAACAGCGAACACCGGGGAGCTGTTTTTT. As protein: CASSLRTANTGELFF.

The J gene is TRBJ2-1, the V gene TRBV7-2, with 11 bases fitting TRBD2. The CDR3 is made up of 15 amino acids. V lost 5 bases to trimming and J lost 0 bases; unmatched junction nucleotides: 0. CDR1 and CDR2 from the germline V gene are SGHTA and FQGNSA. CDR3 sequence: CASSTSGSSYNEQFF. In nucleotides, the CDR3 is TGTGCCAGCAGCACTAGCGGGAGCTCCTACAATGAGCAGTTCTTC.

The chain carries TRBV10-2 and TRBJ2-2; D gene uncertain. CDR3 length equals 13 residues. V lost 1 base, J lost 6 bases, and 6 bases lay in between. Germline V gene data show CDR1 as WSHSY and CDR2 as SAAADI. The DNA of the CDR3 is TGCGCCAGCAGTGAGTTTAGCTCCGGGGAGCTGTTTTTT. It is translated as CASSEFSSGELFF.

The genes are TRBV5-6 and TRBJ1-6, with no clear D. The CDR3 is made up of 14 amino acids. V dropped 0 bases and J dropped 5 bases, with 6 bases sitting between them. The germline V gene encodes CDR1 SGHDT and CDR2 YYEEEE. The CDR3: CASSLEGNNSPLHF. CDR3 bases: TGTGCCAGCAGCTTGGAAGGGAATAATTCACCCCTCCACTTT. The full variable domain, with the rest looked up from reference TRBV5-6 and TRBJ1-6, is DAGVTQSPTHLIKTRGQQVTLRCSPKSGHDTVSWYQQALGQGPQFIFQYYEEEERQRGNFPDRFSGHQFPNYSSELNVNALLLGDSALYLCASSLEGNNSPLHFGNGTRLTVT.

CDR3 loop: CSVGEVPYGYTF. CDR3 bases: TGCAGCGTTGGCGAAGTACCCTATGGCTACACCTTC. The genes are TRBV29-1 and TRBJ1-2, with D unclear. In germline, CDR1 is SQVTM, CDR2 ANQGSEA. Between the trimmed V and J ends, which lost 4 bases and 4 bases, there was a span of 10 bases. There are 12 residues in the CDR3.

The CDR3 coding sequence is TGTGCCAGCAGTTTGACAGGTCCCGGTCAGCCCCAGCATTTT. Protein product: CASSLTGPGQPQHF. The gene calls are TRBV6-2 or TRBV6-3 and TRBJ1-5, with a possible D match to TRBD1 (6 bases). This CDR3 region has 14 residues. The V end lost 4 bases, the J end lost 6 bases, and 13 bases lay between the germline ends. Germline V gene sequence: CDR1 MNHEY, CDR2 SVGEGT.

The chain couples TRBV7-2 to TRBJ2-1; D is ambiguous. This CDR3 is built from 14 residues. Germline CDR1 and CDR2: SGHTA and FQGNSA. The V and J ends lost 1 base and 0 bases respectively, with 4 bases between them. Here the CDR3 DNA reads TGTGCCAGCAGCTTAGGACCCTCCTACAATGAGCAGTTCTTC. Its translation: CASSLGPSYNEQFF.

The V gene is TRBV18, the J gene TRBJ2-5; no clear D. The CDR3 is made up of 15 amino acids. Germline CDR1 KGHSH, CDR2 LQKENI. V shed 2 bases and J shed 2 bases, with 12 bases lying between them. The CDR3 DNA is TGTGCCAGCTCACCAGGAGCAGCCAAACAAGAGACCCAGTACTTC. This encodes CASSPGAAKQETQYF.

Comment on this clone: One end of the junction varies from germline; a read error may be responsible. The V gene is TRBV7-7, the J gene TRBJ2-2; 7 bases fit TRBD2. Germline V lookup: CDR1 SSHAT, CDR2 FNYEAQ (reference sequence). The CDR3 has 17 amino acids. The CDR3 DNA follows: TGTGCTAGCAGCTTAACTTCCGGCGGGAGCGGAACCGGGGAGCTGTTTTTT. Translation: CASSLTSGGSGTGELFF.

The CDR3: CASSYAGRNTEAFF. In DNA form, the CDR3 reads TGTGCCAGCAGTTACGCGGGGAGGAACACTGAAGCTTTCTTT. This chain links TRBV6-5 with TRBJ1-1; D remains unclear. Trimming removed 2 bases from V and 1 base from J, with 8 bases in between. This CDR3 comprises 14 residues. The germline V gene has CDR1 MNHEY and CDR2 SVGAGI.

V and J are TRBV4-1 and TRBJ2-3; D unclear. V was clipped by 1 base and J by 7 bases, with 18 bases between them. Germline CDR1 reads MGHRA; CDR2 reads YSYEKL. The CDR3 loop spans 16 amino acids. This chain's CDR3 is CASSQGRGSATNTQYF. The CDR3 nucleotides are TGCGCCAGCAGCCAAGGGCGTGGTTCGGCAACAAATACGCAGTATTTT.

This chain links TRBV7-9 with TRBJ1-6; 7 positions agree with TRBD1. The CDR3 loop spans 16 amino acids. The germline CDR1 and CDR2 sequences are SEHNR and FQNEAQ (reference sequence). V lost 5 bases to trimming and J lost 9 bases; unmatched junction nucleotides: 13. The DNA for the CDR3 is TGTGCCAGCAGCCCCCCGGGACAGAAGTCTGTTTCACCCCTCCACTTT. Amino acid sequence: CASSPPGQKSVSPLHF.